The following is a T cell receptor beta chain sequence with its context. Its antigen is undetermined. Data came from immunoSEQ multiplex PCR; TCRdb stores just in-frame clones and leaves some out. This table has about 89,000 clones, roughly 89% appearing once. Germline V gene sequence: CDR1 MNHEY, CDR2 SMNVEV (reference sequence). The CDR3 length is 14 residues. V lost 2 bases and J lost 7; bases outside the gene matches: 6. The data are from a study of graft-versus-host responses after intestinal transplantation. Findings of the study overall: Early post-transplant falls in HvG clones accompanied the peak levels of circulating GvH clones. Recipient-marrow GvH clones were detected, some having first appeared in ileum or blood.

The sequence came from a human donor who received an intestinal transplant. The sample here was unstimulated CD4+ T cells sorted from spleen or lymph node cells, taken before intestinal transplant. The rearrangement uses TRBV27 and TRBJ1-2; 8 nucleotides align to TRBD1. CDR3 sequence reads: CASSLKIRGLGYTF. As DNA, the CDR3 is TGTGCCAGCAGTTTAAAAATCAGGGGGCTTGGCTACACCTTC.